These 25 T cell receptor beta chains were sequenced from one sample in a study of cytomegalovirus exposure and HLA in healthy donors. Primers included in the PCR were 60 Vbeta and 13 Jbeta primers. Clones were read by immunoSEQ multiplex PCR, and TCRdb kept only the in-frame ones, dropping some. Of roughly 58,000 clones listed, 75% to 85% are singletons. Sequencing used PBMCs. The source of these receptors is a human donor in good health.

The rearrangement uses TRBV13 and TRBJ1-4; TRBD1 is a possible D gene (6 bases). Trimming pared 2 bases from V and 4 bases from J, leaving 14 bases between. CDR3 length equals 16 residues. The germline gives CDR1 PRHDT, CDR2 FYEKMQ (reference sequence). CDR3 sequence: CASSLWQGNVNEKLFF. The CDR3 DNA follows: TGTGCCAGCAGCTTATGGCAGGGGAACGTTAATGAAAAACTGTTTTTT.

This chain links TRBV13 with TRBJ2-1, with 7 bases lining up with TRBD2. CDR3 size: 15 residues. Trimming cost V 1 base and J 7 bases; bases outside gene matches: 7. Germline-derived CDR1 and CDR2 are PRHDT and FYEKMQ (reference sequence). CDR3: CASSLVLARPNEQFF. The DNA for the CDR3 is TGTGCCAGCAGCTTAGTACTAGCGCGCCCTAATGAGCAGTTCTTC.

The genes are TRBV11-2 and TRBJ2-5, with TRBD2 identical over 9 bases. The CDR3 spans 16 residues. Germline loops: CDR1 SGHAT, CDR2 FQNNGV. With 1 base clipped from V and 5 bases from J, the junction kept 8 bases outside the gene matches. CDR3 sequence (DNA): TGTGCCAGCAGCTTAGTACTAGCGGGCATCCGGGAGACCCAGTACTTC. Protein sequence: CASSLVLAGIRETQYF.

The chain uses TRBV28 and TRBJ1-2, with TRBD1 as a possible D gene (6 bases). V lost 4 bases and J lost 7, with 19 bases in between. The CDR3 spans 15 residues. Germline values: CDR1 MDHEN, CDR2 SYDVKM. DNA for the CDR3: TGTGCCAGCAGTTCGGTGATGGTGGGGGCGCCTGGCTACACCTTC. Protein: CASSSVMVGAPGYTF.

The CDR3 nucleotides read TGTGCCAGCAGCTTATTGCAGGTCTCCACAGATACGCAGTATTTT. Translating gives CASSLLQVSTDTQYF. The chain couples TRBV7-2 to TRBJ2-3, with D unclear. The CDR3 runs to 15 residues. V lost 2 bases to trimming and J lost 2 bases, with 11 bases between them. Germline CDR1 is SGHTA and CDR2 is FQGNSA.

The genes are TRBV19 and TRBJ2-1, with TRBD2 matching 8 bases. The ends lost 3 bases at V and 4 bases at J; junction bases unmatched: 8. The germline gives CDR1 LNHDA, CDR2 SQIVND (reference sequence). This CDR3 spans 16 amino acids. This CDR3 reads CASSMVYGRGYNEQFF. The DNA for the CDR3 is TGTGCCAGTAGTATGGTTTACGGGAGGGGATACAATGAGCAGTTCTTC.

The J gene is TRBJ2-3, the V gene TRBV6-1; 10 bases are shared with TRBD2. The V segment lost 4 bases and the J segment 4 bases; nucleotides outside the gene matches: 2. CDR1 is MNHNS and CDR2 is SASEGT in the germline V gene. This CDR3 spans 14 amino acids. The CDR3 loop reads CASSVAGGADTQYF. The CDR3 DNA follows: TGTGCCAGCAGTGTAGCGGGAGGAGCAGATACGCAGTATTTT.

This clone has only one observation. The rearrangement uses TRBV9 and TRBJ1-6, with D uncertain. CDR1 is SGDLS and CDR2 is YYNGEE in the germline V gene. V shed 1 base and J shed 7 bases, with 6 bases lying between them. There are 13 residues in the CDR3. The CDR3 loop is CASSVSHNSPLHF. Here the CDR3 DNA reads TGTGCCAGCAGCGTAAGCCACAATTCACCCCTCCACTTT. Variable domain in full (rest from reference TRBV9 and TRBJ1-6): DSGVTQTPKHLITATGQRVTLRCSPRSGDLSVYWYQQSLDQGLQFLIQYYNGEERAKGNILERFSAQQFPDLHSELNLSSLELGDSALYFCASSVSHNSPLHFGNGTRLTVT.

The V and J genes are TRBV5-1 and TRBJ1-2; 8 bases match TRBD1. Germline CDR1 SGHRS, CDR2 YFSETQ. CDR3 length equals 15 residues. V lost 0 bases to trimming and J lost 7 bases; unmatched junction nucleotides: 8. The chain's CDR3 is CASSLASDRELGYTF. In DNA form, the CDR3 reads TGCGCCAGCAGCTTGGCCTCGGACAGGGAGCTTGGCTACACCTTC.

The chain combines TRBV7-3 with TRBJ2-6, with D uncertain. Trimming removed 3 bases at V and 3 bases at J, with 3 bases between. Germline V gene lookup returns CDR1 SGHTA and CDR2 FQGTGA. The CDR3 loop spans 13 amino acids. CDR3 protein: CASSFGGANVLTF. The CDR3 DNA reads TGTGCCAGCAGCTTCGGTGGGGCCAACGTCCTGACTTTC.

A few counts support this clone. Written as DNA, the CDR3 is TGTGCCAGCAGTTCTTGGACTAGCGGGGCCGCGAGCCAGTACTTC. Its translation: CASSSWTSGAASQYF. The chain links TRBV28 to TRBJ2-5; 12 bases align to TRBD2. V lost 4 bases and J lost 10; bases outside the gene matches: 10. CDR3 length: 15 residues. CDR1 is MDHEN, CDR2 SYDVKM, per germline.

The chain is built from TRBV10-2 and TRBJ2-5; 9 bases align to TRBD2. CDR1 and CDR2 from the germline V gene are WSHSY and SAAADI. This CDR3 is built from 14 residues. V dropped 5 bases and J dropped 2; count of bases not matched to a gene: 3. The CDR3 sequence is CASSKLAGQETQYF. The DNA for the CDR3 is TGCGCCAGCAGTAAGCTAGCGGGACAAGAGACCCAGTACTTC.

V is TRBV30 and J is TRBJ2-1; 10 bases fit TRBD2. The length of the CDR3 is 15 residues. Per the germline V gene, CDR1 is GTSNPN and CDR2 is SVGIG (reference sequence). V lost 3 bases, J lost 5 bases, and 7 bases stayed unmatched. The chain's CDR3 is CAWRTLAGLNNEQFF. The CDR3 region has the DNA TGTGCCTGGAGAACACTAGCGGGGCTTAACAATGAGCAGTTCTTC. Based on the CDR3 plus reference TRBV30 and TRBJ2-1, the full variable domain is SQTIHQWPATLVQPVGSPLSLECTVEGTSNPNLYWYRQAAGRGLQLLFYSVGIGQISSEVPQNLSASRPQDRQFILSSKKLLLSDSGFYLCAWRTLAGLNNEQFFGPGTRLTVL.

This sequence joins TRBV6-1 and TRBJ2-7; D might be TRBD1 (6 bases). Germline V gene sequence: CDR1 MNHNS, CDR2 SASEGT. CDR3 size: 14 residues. The V and J ends lost 10 bases and 4 bases respectively, with 20 bases between them. For the CDR3, the DNA is TGTGCCACCGGATTACAGGGCGATGGGTACGAGCAGTACTTC. This encodes CATGLQGDGYEQYF.

The chain employs TRBV6-5 and TRBJ1-1; TRBD1 matches at 7 bases. Germline-derived CDR1 and CDR2 are MNHEY and SVGAGI. V was pared by 2 bases and J by 4 bases, with 7 bases of the junction left unmatched. This CDR3 is built from 15 residues. The CDR3 coding sequence is TGTGCCAGCAGTTACGAAGGGGGCTTCGCCACTGAAGCTTTCTTT. Protein sequence: CASSYEGGFATEAFF.

The V call is TRBV30, the J call TRBJ1-2; D perhaps matches TRBD1 (6 bases). V lost 5 bases to trimming and J lost 4 bases, with 14 bases between them. The CDR3 has 13 amino acids. The germline gives CDR1 GTSNPN, CDR2 SVGIG (reference sequence). The CDR3 coding sequence is TGTGCCTGGCAAGGACAGTTCCGCTATGGCTACACCTTC. It is translated as CAWQGQFRYGYTF.

V gene TRBV10-3 combines with J gene TRBJ1-6, with TRBD1 matching 9 bases. The CDR3 loop spans 16 amino acids. The V and J ends lost 6 bases and 0 bases, in that order; junction bases with no gene match: 3. The germline gives CDR1 ENHRY, CDR2 SYGVKD. The CDR3 here is CAISGTGSSYNSPLHF. The DNA of the CDR3 is TGTGCCATCAGCGGGACAGGGAGCTCCTATAATTCACCCCTCCACTTT.

The V call is TRBV4-3, the J call TRBJ2-1; weak D call: TRBD1 (7 bases). Germline V CDR1 and CDR2: LGHNA, YSLEER. The CDR3 is 16 residues long. V was clipped by 1 base and J by 10 bases, with 20 bases between them. In DNA form, the CDR3 reads TGCGCCAGCAGCCAAGTAGCTCAGGGGGGAGGTCCCGAGCAGTTCTTC. Protein: CASSQVAQGGGPEQFF.

The chain joins TRBV2 to TRBJ2-7; 8 nucleotides align to TRBD1. The CDR3 runs 14 residues. Germline V gene lookup returns CDR1 SNHLY and CDR2 FYNNEI. V trimming: 8 bases; J trimming: 1 base; junction bases outside the gene matches: 7. The DNA of the CDR3 is TGTGCCAGCGGGGGACAGGACTCATCCTACGAGCAGTACTTC. It codes for CASGGQDSSYEQYF.

The rearrangement joins TRBV9 to TRBJ1-1, with 7 bases that match TRBD1. CDR3 length equals 15 residues. The germline V gene encodes CDR1 SGDLS and CDR2 YYNGEE. Trimming at V came to 0 bases and at J to 4 bases, leaving 6 bases not matched to a gene. The CDR3 sequence: CASSVEARGSTEAFF. CDR3 bases: TGTGCCAGCAGCGTAGAAGCCAGGGGGAGCACTGAAGCTTTCTTT.

This clone turned up a few times. The chain couples TRBV27 to TRBJ2-7; 9 bases are shared with TRBD1. The germline gives CDR1 MNHEY, CDR2 SMNVEV (reference sequence). This CDR3 is 15 amino acids long. V was pared by 2 bases and J by 3 bases, with 5 bases of the junction left unmatched. Here the CDR3 reads CASSLQGQGIYEQYF. The DNA of the CDR3 is TGTGCCAGCAGTTTACAGGGACAGGGTATCTACGAGCAGTACTTC.

The rearrangement links TRBV7-2 to TRBJ2-7, with TRBD1 identical over 7 bases. The CDR3 runs to 14 residues. Germline assignment: CDR1 SGHTA and CDR2 FQGNSA. With 9 bases clipped from V and 1 base from J, the junction kept 9 bases outside the gene matches. This CDR3 reads CASRTRQGSYEQYF. The CDR3 DNA follows: TGTGCCAGTCGGACGCGACAGGGATCCTACGAGCAGTACTTC.

A note on this clone: Germline and junction disagree at one end, which may indicate a read error. This chain links TRBV25-1 with TRBJ2-4; 13 positions agree with TRBD2. The V gene's germline CDR1 is MGHDK and CDR2 SYGVNS. This CDR3 spans 17 amino acids. The CDR3 DNA follows: TGTGCCAGCAGTGAGACTAGCGGGGGGTTAGTCAAAAACATTCAGTGCTTC. Amino acids: CASSETSGGLVKNIQCF.

This chain connects TRBV18 to TRBJ1-2, with 7 bases that match TRBD1. The CDR3 is 14 amino acids. Germline V gives CDR1 KGHSH, CDR2 LQKENI. The J segment lost 8 bases and the V segment lost 2 bases, leaving 8 bases of the junction unmatched. CDR3 residues: CASSPKTGARGYTF. The DNA for the CDR3 is TGTGCCAGCTCACCAAAAACAGGGGCTCGCGGCTACACCTTC.

This clone has only a few counts. This chain uses TRBV5-4 with TRBJ2-7, with D possibly TRBD1 on 5 matching bases. The CDR3 covers 13 residues. With 4 bases removed from V and 2 bases from J, the gap between germline ends came to 10 bases. Per germline, CDR1 SGHNT and CDR2 YYREEE (reference sequence). Here the CDR3 reads CASSPEGAYEQYF. The CDR3 DNA reads TGTGCCAGCAGCCCAGAAGGGGCCTACGAGCAGTACTTC.